One and the same sample provided the 32 T cell receptor beta chains below, sequenced in a study of blood T cell repertoires in COVID-19. Sequencing used immunoSEQ multiplex PCR; TCRdb keeps in-frame clones, though not all of them. The sample carries about 170,000 clones, roughly 85% recorded once. Sequenced input: PBMCs or T cells enriched from blood (not recorded which). These receptors came from a woman in her sixties or seventies in a cohort exposed to, infected with or recovered from COVID-19 (not recorded which).

The sample holds one count of this clone. This chain connects TRBV18 to TRBJ2-7; D is perhaps TRBD2 (5 bases). Trimming removed 2 bases at V and 6 bases at J, with 8 bases between. The CDR3 spans 12 residues. Germline CDR1 is KGHSH and CDR2 is LQKENI. The CDR3 DNA reads TGTGCCAGCTCACCAGGGAGCAGCGAGCAGTACTTC. Translated: CASSPGSSEQYF.

The chain couples TRBV29-1 to TRBJ1-1; unclear D gene. With 4 bases removed from V and 5 bases from J, the gap between germline ends came to 8 bases. Looked up from germline, CDR1 is SQVTM and CDR2 is ANQGSEA. CDR3 length: 11 residues. CDR3 loop: CSVVGVTEAFF. The CDR3 DNA reads TGCAGCGTTGTCGGGGTGACTGAAGCTTTCTTT.

The chain combines TRBV7-2 with TRBJ2-1; 7 bases fit TRBD2. With 4 bases clipped from V and 7 bases from J, the junction kept 10 bases outside the gene matches. This CDR3 spans 15 amino acids. Germline V gives CDR1 SGHTA, CDR2 FQGNSA. The CDR3 DNA sequence: TGTGCCAGCAGCTACTCCGGGCGGGAGTGGAATGAGCAGTTCTTC. Protein: CASSYSGREWNEQFF.

This rearrangement joins TRBV18 to TRBJ2-1; 10 positions match TRBD1. Germline V gene data show CDR1 as KGHSH and CDR2 as LQKENI. The CDR3 contains 16 residues. V lost 0 bases, J lost 3 bases, and 2 bases stayed unmatched. In DNA, the CDR3 is TGTGCCAGCTCACCACCGGGACAGGGGTTCTACAATGAGCAGTTCTTC. This codes for CASSPPGQGFYNEQFF.

The chain joins TRBV7-2 to TRBJ2-7; TRBD2 matches 14 bases. The trim removed 1 base at V and 1 base at J, leaving 3 bases unmatched. Germline V gives CDR1 SGHTA, CDR2 FQGNSA. CDR3 length: 17 residues. The CDR3 DNA follows: TGTGCCAGCAGCTTAGGACTAGCGGGGGGGACGTCCTACGAGCAGTACTTC. It translates to CASSLGLAGGTSYEQYF.

The CDR3 DNA reads as TGTGCCAGTAGTAAGGGACAGATAAACATCTATGGCTACACCTTC. Amino acid sequence: CASSKGQINIYGYTF. J is TRBJ1-2 and V is TRBV19, with TRBD1 identical over 7 bases. The CDR3 covers 15 residues. Germline V gives CDR1 LNHDA, CDR2 SQIVND (reference sequence). V trimming: 4 bases; J trimming: 4 bases; junction bases outside the gene matches: 9.

V is TRBV7-6 and J is TRBJ2-2; perhaps TRBD1 as D (6 bases). There are 16 residues in the CDR3. Germline-derived CDR1 and CDR2 are SGHVS and FNYEAQ. V lost 5 bases to trimming and J lost 0 bases, with 13 bases between them. CDR3 residues: CASSATGTSNTGELFF. The CDR3 DNA reads as TGTGCCAGCAGCGCTACCGGGACATCGAACACCGGGGAGCTGTTTTTT.

The genes are TRBV12-3 or TRBV12-4 and TRBJ2-1; D gene ambiguous. The V and J ends lost 8 bases and 10 bases respectively, with 12 bases between them. The CDR3 has 11 amino acids. The CDR3 DNA sequence: TGTGCCAGCTCCCTTAATGGCGAGCAGTTCTTC. It encodes CASSLNGEQFF.

This clone was seen a single time. V gene TRBV9 combines with J gene TRBJ2-5; perhaps TRBD1 as D (5 bases). From germline, CDR1 is SGDLS and CDR2 YYNGEE. V was clipped by 0 bases and J by 5 bases, with 14 bases between them. This CDR3 is built from 15 residues. CDR3 sequence (DNA): TGTGCCAGCAGCGTAGAGGCGCAGGGTTGGGAGACCCAGTACTTC. Translation gives CASSVEAQGWETQYF. The full variable domain, with the rest looked up from reference TRBV9 and TRBJ2-5, is DSGVTQTPKHLITATGQRVTLRCSPRSGDLSVYWYQQSLDQGLQFLIQYYNGEERAKGNILERFSAQQFPDLHSELNLSSLELGDSALYFCASSVEAQGWETQYFGPGTRLLVL.

The chain carries TRBV18 and TRBJ2-5, with 11 bases identical to TRBD2. V lost 2 bases to trimming and J lost 5 bases; unmatched junction nucleotides: 7. From germline, CDR1 is KGHSH and CDR2 LQKENI. CDR3 length: 16 amino acids. The CDR3: CASSPDVAGGAETQYF. The DNA of the CDR3 is TGTGCCAGCTCACCAGATGTAGCGGGAGGGGCCGAGACCCAGTACTTC. The full variable domain, its missing parts supplied by reference TRBV18 and TRBJ2-5, is NAGVMQNPRHLVRRRGQEARLRCSPMKGHSHVYWYRQLPEEGLKFMVYLQKENIIDESGMPKERFSAEFPKEGPSILRIQQVVRGDSAAYFCASSPDVAGGAETQYFGPGTRLLVL.

At least ten counts were recorded for this clone. The rearrangement joins TRBV27 to TRBJ2-1; TRBD2 aligns across 7 bases. Trimming took 4 bases from V and 0 from J; bases not matched to a gene: 9. Germline V gives CDR1 MNHEY, CDR2 SMNVEV (reference sequence). CDR3 size: 17 residues. CDR3: CASSYDLADASYNEQFF. The CDR3 nucleotides read TGTGCCAGCAGTTACGATCTAGCGGACGCCTCCTACAATGAGCAGTTCTTC.

The chain links TRBV5-1 to TRBJ2-5; TRBD1 matches 7 bases. CDR3 length: 14 residues. The germline gives CDR1 SGHRS, CDR2 YFSETQ. The junction had 4 bases not matched to a gene; V was cut back by 2 bases and J by 3 bases. The CDR3, as DNA: TGCGCCAGCAGCTTAAAACAGGGGAAAGAGACCCAGTACTTC. Encoded protein: CASSLKQGKETQYF.

The rearrangement uses TRBV27 and TRBJ2-7; D is uncertain. The CDR3 is 11 residues long. V was trimmed by 6 bases and J by 5 bases, leaving 8 bases between them. Germline assignment: CDR1 MNHEY and CDR2 SMNVEV (reference sequence). The CDR3 DNA reads as TGTGCCAGCAGATACGTAGACGAGCAGTACTTC. Amino acids: CASRYVDEQYF.

This chain connects TRBV7-3 to TRBJ1-2; 9 bases are shared with TRBD1. The V and J ends lost 5 bases and 5 bases, in that order; junction bases with no gene match: 9. This CDR3 has 15 amino acids. The germline V gene encodes CDR1 SGHTA and CDR2 FQGTGA. CDR3 in amino acids: CASSLTGGSSYGYTF. The CDR3 DNA follows: TGTGCCAGCAGCCTGACAGGGGGATCCAGTTATGGCTACACCTTC.

The chain employs TRBV4-2 and TRBJ2-3, with 11 bases aligning to TRBD2. The CDR3 runs 16 residues. Per germline, CDR1 LGHNA and CDR2 YNFKEQ. V was clipped by 0 bases and J by 3 bases; unmatched bases: 2. The CDR3 reads CASSQDLAGGTDTQYF. CDR3 DNA sequence: TGTGCCAGCAGCCAAGACCTAGCGGGAGGAACAGATACGCAGTATTTT.

The rearrangement joins TRBV19 to TRBJ2-6; D is perhaps TRBD2 (7 bases). V shed 6 bases and J shed 0 bases, with 15 bases lying between them. The CDR3 contains 17 residues. Germline V gives CDR1 LNHDA, CDR2 SQIVND (reference sequence). The DNA for the CDR3 is TGTGCCAGTAGAAGGGGGGGCTTAGGCTCTGGGGCCAACGTCCTGACTTTC. As protein: CASRRGGLGSGANVLTF. Looking up the rest from reference TRBV19 and TRBJ2-6 gives the full variable domain: DGGITQSPKYLFRKEGQNVTLSCEQNLNHDAMYWYRQDPGQGLRLIYYSQIVNDFQKGDIAEGYSVSREKKESFPLTVTSAQKNPTAFYLCASRRGGLGSGANVLTFGAGSRLTVL.

CDR3 loop: CASSFARQGLGDTQYF. CDR3 DNA sequence: TGTGCCAGCAGCTTCGCACGACAGGGGCTGGGAGATACGCAGTATTTT. The rearrangement joins TRBV5-4 to TRBJ2-3; 8 bases align to TRBD1. V lost 2 bases to trimming and J lost 5 bases; unmatched junction nucleotides: 10. CDR1 SGHNT and CDR2 YYREEE come from the germline V gene (reference sequence). This CDR3 spans 16 amino acids. Full variable domain (rest looked up from reference TRBV5-4 and TRBJ2-3): ETGVTQSPTHLIKTRGQQVTLRCSSQSGHNTVSWYQQALGQGPQFIFQYYREEENGRGNFPPRFSGLQFPNYSSELNVNALELDDSALYLCASSFARQGLGDTQYFGPGTRLTVL.

The chain uses TRBV11-2 and TRBJ2-1, with a possible D match to TRBD2 (6 bases). Germline CDR1 SGHAT, CDR2 FQNNGV. The CDR3 is 15 amino acids. Trimming removed 0 bases at V and 7 bases at J, with 13 bases between. Written as DNA, the CDR3 is TGTGCCAGCAGCTTAGATCCCCCGACTAGTAATGAGCAGTTCTTC. Amino acid sequence: CASSLDPPTSNEQFF.

This clone was observed a handful of times. The V and J genes are TRBV28 and TRBJ1-2; D not certain. The CDR3 contains 10 residues. The V end lost 8 bases, the J end lost 5 bases, and 6 bases lay between the germline ends. Germline-derived CDR1 and CDR2 are MDHEN and SYDVKM. The CDR3 bases are TGTGCCAGCGGCCTTTATGGCTACACCTTC. This sequence encodes CASGLYGYTF.

This clone was observed a few times. The rearrangement joins TRBV4-3 to TRBJ1-5; the match to TRBD1 covers 8 bases. The CDR3 totals 15 residues. Per the germline V gene, CDR1 is LGHNA and CDR2 is YSLEER. V lost 9 bases and J lost 2; bases outside the gene matches: 9. The DNA of the CDR3 is TGCGCCAGTTCTAAGACAGGGGAAGGCAATCAGCCCCAGCATTTT. Its protein product is CASSKTGEGNQPQHF.

This clone was observed a single time. The chain combines TRBV7-2 with TRBJ2-7, with D possibly TRBD2 on 5 matching bases. The germline V gene has CDR1 SGHTA and CDR2 FQGNSA. This CDR3 region has 15 residues. V was clipped by 6 bases and J by 3 bases, with 18 bases between them. The CDR3 sequence: CASRTEVGSVYEQYF. As DNA, the CDR3 is TGTGCCAGCAGGACGGAGGTCGGCTCCGTCTACGAGCAGTACTTC.

The rearrangement joins TRBV9 to TRBJ2-1, with 14 bases aligning to TRBD2. CDR1 and CDR2 (germline): SGDLS, YYNGEE. This CDR3 is built from 18 residues. The trim removed 4 bases at V and 6 bases at J, leaving 12 bases unmatched. This CDR3 is CASSPTSGLAGVGNEQFF. The CDR3 region has the DNA TGTGCCAGCAGCCCAACCTCGGGACTAGCGGGAGTGGGCAATGAGCAGTTCTTC.

The rearrangement joins TRBV28 to TRBJ2-3, with 7 bases aligning to TRBD1. J lost 0 bases, V lost 7 bases, and 7 bases had no gene match. The germline V gene has CDR1 MDHEN and CDR2 SYDVKM. The CDR3 consists of 15 residues. The CDR3 loop is CASNIRDSSTDTQYF. The CDR3, as DNA: TGTGCCAGCAACATTAGGGACAGTAGCACAGATACGCAGTATTTT.

The rearrangement uses TRBV10-2 and TRBJ1-1, with 7 nucleotides matching TRBD1. Trimming cost V 4 bases and J 3 bases; bases outside gene matches: 5. There are 14 residues in the CDR3. The germline gives CDR1 WSHSY, CDR2 SAAADI. The chain's CDR3 is CASSGVTGDTEAFF. In DNA form, the CDR3 reads TGCGCCAGCAGTGGGGTAACAGGGGACACTGAAGCTTTCTTT.

This chain links TRBV5-1 with TRBJ1-1; perhaps TRBD1 as D (5 bases). V lost 1 base to trimming and J lost 0 bases, with 10 bases between them. Germline V gene data show CDR1 as SGHRS and CDR2 as YFSETQ. There are 15 residues in the CDR3. This CDR3 is CASSLTDSLNTEAFF. The CDR3 DNA reads TGCGCCAGCAGCTTGACCGACAGCTTGAACACTGAAGCTTTCTTT. Full variable domain (outside the CDR3, taken from reference TRBV5-1 and TRBJ1-1): KAGVTQTPRYLIKTRGQQVTLSCSPISGHRSVSWYQQTPGQGLQFLFEYFSETQRNKGNFPGRFSGRQFSNSRSEMNVSTLELGDSALYLCASSLTDSLNTEAFFGQGTRLTVV.

Only one count was recorded for this clone. V and J are TRBV27 and TRBJ2-1, with unresolved D. Trimming took 3 bases from V and 6 from J, leaving 9 bases between them. This CDR3 spans 13 amino acids. The germline CDR1 and CDR2 sequences are MNHEY and SMNVEV (reference sequence). The CDR3 DNA is TGTGCCAGCAGTTTGTTGATCAGCAATGAGCAGTTCTTC. Translation gives CASSLLISNEQFF.

The chain links TRBV3-1 (or the pseudogene TRBV3-2) to TRBJ2-3, with unresolved D. Germline assignment: CDR1 LGHDT and CDR2 YNNKEL (reference sequence). CDR3 length: 15 residues. Trimming took off 0 bases at V and 1 base at J, with 8 bases between the two ends. DNA of the CDR3: TGTGCCAGCAGCCAAGAAATAGCACGCACAGATACGCAGTATTTT. Amino acid sequence: CASSQEIARTDTQYF.

The genes are TRBV4-2 and TRBJ2-1; 10 bases fit TRBD2. The CDR3 runs 16 residues. CDR1 and CDR2 (germline): LGHNA, YNFKEQ. V shed 0 bases and J 10 bases; nucleotides not matched to a gene: 9. CDR3 loop: CASSQDLAGGKDEQFF. In DNA form, the CDR3 reads TGTGCCAGCAGCCAAGATTTAGCGGGAGGAAAAGACGAGCAGTTCTTC.

The V and J genes are TRBV15 and TRBJ1-2, with 7 bases lining up with TRBD1. From germline, CDR1 is LNHNV and CDR2 YYDKDF (reference sequence). CDR3 length: 19 amino acids. J was trimmed by 4 bases and V by 3 bases; bases with no gene match: 20. CDR3 in DNA: TGTGCCACCAGCAGCTGGGGGTCAGGCGCAGGGGGGCATGGCTATGGCTACACCTTC. Translation gives CATSSWGSGAGGHGYGYTF.

This clone showed up just once. The V gene is TRBV7-9, the J gene TRBJ2-7, with 11 bases that match TRBD2. Losses at the gene ends were 3 bases for V and 4 bases for J; bases not matched to a gene: 2. The V gene's germline CDR1 is SEHNR and CDR2 FQNEAQ (reference sequence). This CDR3 region has 14 residues. The CDR3 region is CASSFGTSGYEQYF. In DNA form, the CDR3 reads TGTGCCAGCAGCTTCGGGACTAGCGGTTACGAGCAGTACTTC.

V and J are TRBV7-2 and TRBJ2-1; 10 positions agree with TRBD1. The CDR3 contains 13 residues. Trimming at V came to 7 bases and at J to 9 bases, leaving 6 bases not matched to a gene. Looked up from germline, CDR1 is SGHTA and CDR2 is FQGNSA. CDR3 nucleotide sequence: TGTGCCAGCACCGGGACAGGGGTCGGTGAGCAGTTCTTC. It translates to CASTGTGVGEQFF.

This clone has just one count. The chain recombines TRBV28 with TRBJ2-1; TRBD2 matches 10 bases. Germline V gene data show CDR1 as MDHEN and CDR2 as SYDVKM. The CDR3 extends over 18 amino acids. J gave up 4 bases and V 6 bases, and 15 bases lay outside the gene matches. The CDR3 protein is CASSQISGRPPYYNEQFF. The CDR3 nucleotides read TGTGCCAGCAGCCAGATTAGCGGGAGGCCACCATATTACAATGAGCAGTTCTTC.